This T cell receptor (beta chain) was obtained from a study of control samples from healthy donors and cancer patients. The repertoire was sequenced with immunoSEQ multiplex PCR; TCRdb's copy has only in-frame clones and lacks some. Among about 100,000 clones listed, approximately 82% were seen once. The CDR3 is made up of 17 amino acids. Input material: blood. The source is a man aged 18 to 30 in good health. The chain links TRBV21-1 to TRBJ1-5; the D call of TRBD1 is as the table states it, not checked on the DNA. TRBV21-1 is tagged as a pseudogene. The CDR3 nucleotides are TGTGCCAGCAGCACCGCCGTAGGGGGCAGGGACAATCAGCCCCAGCATTTT. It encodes CASSTAVGGRDNQPQHF.